What follows are 27 T cell receptor beta chains derived from one specimen sequenced in a study of post-analysis software for immune sequencing data. General study points: About 5 TRBV segments occurring more often in patients than controls included TRBV5-6, TRBV5-1 and TRBV20-1.

Presence of unique molecular identifiers characterized the TCR beta cDNA libraries. TCRdb used MiXCR to reprocess the PCR reads, holding one entry per CDR3 protein. The sample yields under 200,000 distinct CDR3 sequences, over 25% seen once. The antigens for these receptors are not known. The sequencing input was blood. These receptors were collected from a girl aged 2 to 17 with multiple sclerosis.

As to this clonotype: A much larger clone differs by one base, so this may be a read error. The chain is built from TRBV24-1 and TRBJ2-3, with 8 nucleotides matching TRBD2. CDR3 length: 16 amino acids. Germline V gives CDR1 KGHDR, CDR2 SFDVKD. Trimming at V came to 4 bases and at J to 2 bases, leaving 7 bases not matched to a gene. The CDR3 is CATSEASGSFTDTQYF. DNA of the CDR3: TGTGCCACCAGTGAGGCCAGCGGGAGTTTCACAGATACGCAGTATTTT.

The genes are TRBV7-2 and TRBJ1-6; unclear D gene. The germline gives CDR1 SGHTA, CDR2 FQGNSA. The CDR3 runs 18 residues. V was shortened by 2 bases and J by 0 bases, with 14 bases between the two germline ends. CDR3 amino acids: CASSLTFSASSYNSPLHF. The CDR3 DNA follows: TGTGCCAGCAGCTTAACATTCTCGGCCAGCTCCTATAATTCACCCCTCCACTTT. The full variable domain, rest sourced from reference TRBV7-2 and TRBJ1-6, is GAGVSQSPSNKVTEKGKDVELRCDPISGHTALYWYRQSLGQGLEFLIYFQGNSAPDKSGLPSDRFSAERTGGSVSTLTIQRTQQEDSAVYLCASSLTFSASSYNSPLHFGNGTRLTVT.

The chain has TRBV5-1 and TRBJ1-3; no clear D gene. This CDR3 is 15 amino acids long. Between the trimmed V and J ends, which lost 0 bases and 2 bases, there was a span of 9 bases. Germline V gene data show CDR1 as SGHRS and CDR2 as YFSETQ. The CDR3 reads CASSLEVAAGNTIYF. In nucleotides, the CDR3 is TGCGCCAGCAGCTTGGAAGTCGCGGCTGGAAACACCATATATTTT.

The chain uses TRBV5-6 and TRBJ2-1; the match to TRBD2 covers 13 bases. With 1 base clipped from V and 2 bases from J, the junction kept 6 bases outside the gene matches. From germline, CDR1 is SGHDT and CDR2 YYEEEE. The CDR3 consists of 18 residues. CDR3 DNA sequence: TGTGCCAGCAGCTTGCGTACTAGCGGGAGGGACGCCTACAATGAGCAGTTCTTC. Protein product: CASSLRTSGRDAYNEQFF.

This clonotype was seen repeatedly, ten times or more. The gene calls are TRBV6-6 and TRBJ2-7; 11 positions match TRBD2. Trimming cost V 6 bases and J 2 bases; bases outside gene matches: 6. Germline V CDR1 and CDR2: MNHNY, SVGAGI (reference sequence). The CDR3 consists of 15 residues. CDR3 in amino acids: CASSITSGRAYEQYF. The CDR3 region has the DNA TGTGCCAGCAGCATCACTAGCGGGAGAGCCTACGAGCAGTACTTC.

This clonotype has ten or more counts. This rearrangement joins TRBV29-1 to TRBJ2-5; D gene unclear. The CDR3 length is 14 residues. Trimming cost V 4 bases and J 3 bases, with 15 bases left between them. Germline assignment: CDR1 SQVTM and CDR2 ANQGSEA. In nucleotides, the CDR3 is TGCAGCGTTGCCCGCAGTCCGTTTAAAGAGACCCAGTACTTC. As protein: CSVARSPFKETQYF. The full variable domain, rest sourced from reference TRBV29-1 and TRBJ2-5, is SAVISQKPSRDICQRGTSLTIQCQVDSQVTMMFWYRQQPGQSLTLIATANQGSEATYESGFVIDKFPISRPNLTFSTLTVSNMSPEDSSIYLCSVARSPFKETQYFGPGTRLLVL.

The chain employs TRBV2 and TRBJ2-1; D is ambiguous. The DNA end is a closer match to TRBJ2-7, so the J assignment may be wrong. The CDR3 length is 15 residues. CDR1 and CDR2 from the germline V gene are SNHLY and FYNNEI. The CDR3: CASRPDQYGYNEQYF. In nucleotides, the CDR3 is TGTGCCAGCAGACCCGACCAGTATGGTTACAATGAGCAGTACTTC.

This clonotype was observed at least ten times. The chain recombines TRBV20-1 with TRBJ1-2; 11 nucleotides agree with TRBD1. Germline V gene sequence: CDR1 DFQATT, CDR2 SNEGSKA (reference sequence). The CDR3 totals 12 residues. With V trimmed by 6 bases and J by 6 bases, 3 bases remained unmatched. The CDR3 spells CSADRGQNGYTF. Here the CDR3 DNA reads TGCAGTGCGGACAGGGGGCAAAATGGCTACACCTTC.

This clonotype was observed a few times. This chain links TRBV6-2 or TRBV6-3 with TRBJ1-6; D is possibly TRBD1 (6 bases). The germline V and J ends were trimmed by 4 bases and 7 bases, with 23 bases remaining between them. CDR1 is MNHEY, CDR2 SVGEGT, per germline. The CDR3 has 18 residues. CDR3 protein: CASSFWGAAHGWNSPLHF. The CDR3 DNA follows: TGTGCCAGCAGTTTTTGGGGGGCCGCACACGGATGGAATTCACCCCTCCACTTT.

This rearrangement joins TRBV28 to TRBJ1-1; 8 nucleotides align to TRBD1. CDR3 length equals 15 residues. V trimming: 6 bases; J trimming: 4 bases; junction bases outside the gene matches: 10. Germline values: CDR1 MDHEN, CDR2 SYDVKM. CDR3 amino acids: CASSVGQGSGTEAFF. DNA of the CDR3: TGTGCCAGCAGCGTTGGACAGGGTTCGGGCACTGAAGCTTTCTTT.

This clonotype occurred many times. The rearrangement joins TRBV28 to TRBJ2-5, with 7 bases that match TRBD1. The CDR3 runs to 17 residues. Germline CDR1 and CDR2: MDHEN and SYDVKM. J was trimmed by 0 bases and V by 1 base; bases with no gene match: 8. DNA of the CDR3: TGTGCCAGCAGTTTATTTGGAAAGGGGGCTTACCAAGAGACCCAGTACTTC. Amino acids: CASSLFGKGAYQETQYF. Based on the CDR3 plus reference TRBV28 and TRBJ2-5, the full variable domain is DVKVTQSSRYLVKRTGEKVFLECVQDMDHENMFWYRQDPGLGLRLIYFSYDVKMKEKGDIPEGYSVSREKKERFSLILESASTNQTSMYLCASSLFGKGAYQETQYFGPGTRLLVL.

This clonotype was recorded only once. The chain links TRBV20-1 to TRBJ1-2; D possibly corresponds to TRBD1 (6 bases). The germline V gene encodes CDR1 DFQATT and CDR2 SNEGSKA (reference sequence). CDR3 length equals 14 residues. The V gene lost 0 bases and the J gene lost 12 bases, with 20 bases spanning the gap. The CDR3 loop is CSARDTTKGQINTF. Written as DNA, the CDR3 is TGCAGTGCTAGAGACACCACCAAGGGACAAATCAACACCTTC.

A remark on this clonotype: One junction end does not reproduce the germline sequence, and a read error may be involved. The genes are TRBV7-9 and TRBJ1-1; TRBD1 might be the D (5 bases). Looked up from germline, CDR1 is SEHNR and CDR2 is FQNEAQ (reference sequence). This CDR3 spans 14 amino acids. In nucleotides, the CDR3 is TGTTCCAGCAGCTTAGGGGAAAGGAACACTGAAGCTTTCTTT. Residues: CSSSLGERNTEAFF.

In this sample, this clonotype turned up many times. The V call is TRBV6-5, the J call TRBJ1-5; tentative D call: TRBD1 (6 bases). Trimming left V 2 bases short and J 2 bases short, with 13 bases between. CDR1 MNHEY and CDR2 SVGAGI come from the germline V gene. The CDR3 extends over 16 amino acids. The DNA of the CDR3 is TGTGCCAGCAGTTACCCCGAGGGGGGTGGCAATCAGCCCCAGCATTTT. This translates into CASSYPEGGGNQPQHF.

This clonotype was counted only a few times. The junction departs from germline at one end; a sequencing error may be responsible. CDR3 sequence: CTSSFNSPKETQYF. The CDR3 DNA reads as TGCACCAGCAGCTTTAATTCTCCGAAAGAGACCCAGTACTTC. The chain has TRBV5-1 and TRBJ2-5, with D unclear. The germline V gene has CDR1 SGHRS and CDR2 YFSETQ. CDR3 length: 14 amino acids.

As to this clonotype: An end of the junction differs from the germline gene, which may be a read error. The J gene is TRBJ2-7, the V gene TRBV4-1; TRBD2 is a possible D gene (5 bases). Germline V gene data show CDR1 as MGHRA and CDR2 as YSYEKL. CDR3 length: 15 residues. This CDR3 is CASSQIAGVGNEQYF. In DNA, the CDR3 is TGCGCCAGTAGCCAAATTGCCGGGGTGGGGAACGAGCAGTACTTC.

This clonotype was seen repeatedly, ten times or more. The chain joins TRBV20-1 to TRBJ1-6; no clear D. Germline loops: CDR1 DFQATT, CDR2 SNEGSKA (reference sequence). Trimming took 3 bases from V and 9 from J, leaving 12 bases between them. The CDR3 is 13 amino acids. The CDR3 DNA sequence: TGCAGTGCTAGTATCCCTGGTGGTTCACCCCTCCACTTT. Its protein product is CSASIPGGSPLHF.

The table lists this clonotype with a few counts. The genes are TRBV7-2 and TRBJ1-1, with D perhaps matching TRBD1 (6 bases). The CDR3 is 13 residues long. CDR1 and CDR2 from the germline V gene are SGHTA and FQGNSA. Trimming cost V 0 bases and J 7 bases, with 9 bases left between them. CDR3 residues: CASSLASGVEAFF. CDR3 in DNA: TGTGCCAGCAGCTTAGCGTCAGGGGTTGAAGCTTTCTTT.

Concerning this clonotype: One base away lies a much larger clone, so this may be a sequencing read error. This rearrangement joins TRBV6-6 to TRBJ2-7; 9 nucleotides agree with TRBD2. The V gene's germline CDR1 is MNHNY and CDR2 SVGAGI (reference sequence). The CDR3 length is 15 residues. CDR3 nucleotides: TGTGCCGGCAGTCGACTAGCGGTAGGCTCCTACGAGCAGTACTTC. The encoded protein is CAGSRLAVGSYEQYF.

This clonotype was observed many times. This chain uses TRBV12-3 or TRBV12-4 with TRBJ2-7; the match to TRBD1 covers 9 bases. This CDR3 region has 16 residues. Unmatched junction bases numbered 3, after V lost 0 bases and J lost 0 bases. The CDR3 loop is CASSLAGQGFSYEQYF. CDR3 nucleotide sequence: TGTGCCAGCAGTTTAGCCGGACAGGGGTTCTCCTACGAGCAGTACTTC.

The DNA of the CDR3 is TGCGCCAGCGGTACCGCGGGGGGTACGAACACTGAAGCTTTCTTT. Its translation: CASGTAGGTNTEAFF. The chain carries TRBV5-1 and TRBJ1-1, with D possibly matching TRBD1 (5 bases). V was trimmed by 7 bases and J by 1 base, leaving 17 bases between them. Germline lookup yields CDR1 SGHRS and CDR2 YFSETQ. The CDR3 sequence is 15 residues long.

The table lists this clonotype with many counts. This rearrangement joins TRBV7-2 to TRBJ2-3, with D possibly being TRBD2 (5 bases). CDR1 and CDR2 from the germline V gene are SGHTA and FQGNSA. The CDR3 consists of 14 residues. Trimming took off 4 bases at V and 8 bases at J, with 16 bases between the two ends. The CDR3 here is CASSYPGKSATQYF. Here the CDR3 DNA reads TGTGCCAGCAGCTATCCCGGGAAATCGGCTACGCAGTATTTT.

The genes are TRBV12-3 or TRBV12-4 and TRBJ2-1; no reliable D call. CDR3 length: 13 amino acids. Deletions cut 2 bases from V and 6 bases from J, with 8 bases between. The DNA for the CDR3 is TGTGCCAGCAGTTTATGGAGTCCCAATGAGCAGTTCTTC. Its translation: CASSLWSPNEQFF.

This clonotype has ten or more counts. The chain employs TRBV28 and TRBJ1-2; maybe TRBD1 (5 bases). V lost 5 bases to trimming and J lost 0 bases, with 13 bases between them. This CDR3 has 15 residues. Germline values: CDR1 MDHEN, CDR2 SYDVKM. CDR3 DNA: TGTGCCAGCAGTCTTGGGGACGGAGCTAACTATGGCTACACCTTC. Translating it yields CASSLGDGANYGYTF.

This sequence joins TRBV7-9 and TRBJ1-4, with D perhaps matching TRBD1 (5 bases). The CDR3 sequence is 15 residues long. The germline CDR1 and CDR2 sequences are SEHNR and FQNEAQ (reference sequence). Between the trimmed V and J ends, which lost 2 bases and 4 bases, there was a span of 11 bases. For the CDR3, the DNA is TGTGCCAGCAGCTTACGCCGGGACTTTAATGAAAAACTGTTTTTT. Amino acids: CASSLRRDFNEKLFF.

This clonotype was recorded many times. In DNA, the CDR3 is TGTGCCAGCTCACGGTTGGGACAGGCAGAGGGGGAGCAGTACTTC. Protein product: CASSRLGQAEGEQYF. The chain has TRBV18 and TRBJ2-7; 8 nucleotides agree with TRBD1. The V segment lost 4 bases and the J segment 7 bases; nucleotides outside the gene matches: 12. The V gene's germline CDR1 is KGHSH and CDR2 LQKENI. CDR3 length equals 15 residues.

To note about this clonotype: Germline and junction disagree at one end, which may indicate a read error. The rearrangement uses TRBV29-1 and TRBJ1-2, with D possibly being TRBD1 (5 bases). CDR3 length: 12 residues. Germline-derived CDR1 and CDR2 are SQVTM and ANQGSEA. CDR3 coding DNA: TGCAGCGTTGGGGGGGTTCATAATGGTTACACCTTC. It encodes CSVGGVHNGYTF.